The rows below give T cell receptor beta chains drawn from one sample of a study of blood T cell repertoires in COVID-19. Measured with immunoSEQ multiplex PCR; TCRdb has only the in-frame clones, and not every one. Altogether about 240,000 clones are present, 65% to 85% being singletons, with the ten largest covering around 6%. Sequenced input: peripheral blood. These receptors were collected from a human donor in a cohort sampled during active COVID-19. Each CDR3 is given with its conserved first and last residue. The D gene is left open where the match is weak. For some rows the clone size is stated as once, few or many, or as a class when expanded; others skip it.

J gene | V gene | clone size | D gene | CDR3 DNA | CDR3 protein
TRBJ1-1 | TRBV18 | . | . | TGTGCCAGCTCACCCGGGGAGCCGAACACTGAAGCTTTCTTT | CASSPGEPNTEAFF
TRBJ1-3 | TRBV5-1 | . | . | TGCGCCAGCAGCTTGGGGCTGGCCATCTCTGGAAACACCATATATTTT | CASSLGLAISGNTIYF
TRBJ1-1 | TRBV10-3 | . | . | TGTGCCGCAACCCCGGGACTAACGGGCACTGAAGCTTTCTTT | CAATPGLTGTEAFF
TRBJ2-1 | TRBV30 | . | . | TGTGCCTGGAGAAAAAAAGACACGTTTTATGAGCAGTTCTTC | CAWRKKDTFYEQFF
TRBJ2-7 | TRBV11-2 | . | . | TGTGCCAGCAGCTTCCGACAGGACACCTACGAGCAGTACTTC | CASSFRQDTYEQYF
TRBJ1-1 | TRBV5-4 | . | . | TGTGCCAGCATTGGCCACACTGAAGCTTTCTTT | CASIGHTEAFF
TRBJ2-1 | TRBV5-8 | . | . | TGTGCCAGCAGTTTTGACAGATACAATGAGCAGTTCTTC | CASSFDRYNEQFF
TRBJ2-7 | TRBV6-5 | . | TRBD1 | TGTGCCAGCAGTTCCGGACAGGGGCGTAAGTACGAGCAGTACTTC | CASSSGQGRKYEQYF
TRBJ2-2 | TRBV6-2/TRBV6-3 | . | TRBD2 | TGTGCCAGCAGTTACTCCCGACTAGCGGGAGCAAACGGGGAGCTGTTTTTT | CASSYSRLAGANGELFF
TRBJ2-5 | TRBV9 | . | TRBD2 | TGTGCCAGCAGCGTAGGACTAGCGGTCGGGAAGACCCAGTACTTC | CASSVGLAVGKTQYF
TRBJ1-4 | TRBV30 | . | . | TGTGCCTGGAGTGTAAGTCGGTTTGAAAAACTGTTTTTT | CAWSVSRFEKLFF
TRBJ2-6 | TRBV3-1/TRBV3-2 | . | TRBD2 | TGTGCCAGCAGCCCCGGACTAGCGGGTTTGAGTGGGGCCAACGTCCTGACTTTC | CASSPGLAGLSGANVLTF
TRBJ2-7 | TRBV27 | once | . | TGTGCCAGCAGTTTCGGTGCAACGGGCGAGCAGTACTTC | CASSFGATGEQYF
TRBJ2-5 | TRBV6-6 | . | . | TGTGCCAGCAGTGAGGGGGAAGAGACCCAGTACTTC | CASSEGEETQYF
TRBJ2-1 | TRBV29-1 | . | TRBD2 | TGCAGCGTTGGCGGGACTAGCGGGAGCTATGAGCAGTTCTTC | CSVGGTSGSYEQFF
TRBJ2-4 | TRBV6-4 | . | TRBD1 | TGTGCCAGCAGTGACCGGGGACAGGGGATAGCCAAAAACATTCAGTACTTC | CASSDRGQGIAKNIQYF
TRBJ2-1 | TRBV13 | . | TRBD2 | TGTGCCAGCAGCTTAGGTGGCGGGAGTTCCTACAATGAGCAGTTCTTC | CASSLGGGSSYNEQFF
TRBJ1-1 | TRBV3-1/TRBV3-2 | once | TRBD1 | TGTGCCAGCAGCCAAGGGACAGGGTACGCTGAAGCTTTCTTT | CASSQGTGYAEAFF
TRBJ2-7 | TRBV2 | . | . | TGTGCCAGCAGGGGACACTACGAGCAGTACTTC | CASRGHYEQYF
TRBJ2-7 | TRBV2 | . | TRBD2 | TGTGCCAGCAGTGAACGAGCGGGGGAGTACTTC | CASSERAGEYF
TRBJ2-1 | TRBV9 | . | TRBD2 | TGTGCCAGCGCCCTTTTACTAGCGGAGAACAATGAGCAGTTCTTC | CASALLLAENNEQFF
TRBJ2-1 | TRBV18 | . | . | TGTGCCAGCTCACCACTAGGGCGGGACTTATTCTACAATGAGCAGTTCTTC | CASSPLGRDLFYNEQFF
TRBJ1-1 | TRBV3-1/TRBV3-2 | . | . | TGTGCCAGCACCTCCCGGGGGGCTAATGAAGCTTTCTTT | CASTSRGANEAFF
TRBJ2-2 | TRBV4-1 | . | . | TGCGCCAGCAGCCAAGCCCGGCGGGATGCTGGGGAGCTGTTTTTT | CASSQARRDAGELFF
TRBJ1-2 | TRBV28 | . | . | TGTGCCAGCAGTTTATACAGGGCTGGCTATGGCTACACCTTC | CASSLYRAGYGYTF
TRBJ1-2 | TRBV3-1/TRBV3-2 | once | . | TGTGCCAGCAGCCAAGTCCCCCACAGGCGAGCTGGCTACACCTTC | CASSQVPHRRAGYTF
TRBJ2-3 | TRBV3-1/TRBV3-2 | . | TRBD2 | TGTGCCAGCAGCCGATCGACTAGCGGGAGGACAGATACGCAGTATTTT | CASSRSTSGRTDTQYF
TRBJ1-1 | TRBV10-3 | . | . | TGTGCCGCGCAGGGTAAGAAGAACACTGAAGCTTTCTTT | CAAQGKKNTEAFF
TRBJ2-3 | TRBV10-1 | . | . | TGCGCCAGCAGTGAGGTGGAGGGGCGCACAGATACGCAGTATTTT | CASSEVEGRTDTQYF
TRBJ1-6 | TRBV6-5 | . | . | TGTGCCAGCAGCTCAGGGAACTATAATTCACCCCTCCACTTT | CASSSGNYNSPLHF
TRBJ2-7 | TRBV5-1 | . | TRBD1 | TGCGCCAGCAGCTTCCGGGACAGGGGCGACGAGCAGTACTTC | CASSFRDRGDEQYF
TRBJ2-2 | TRBV6-6 | . | . | TGTGCCAGCAGTTACTCGGACACGAACACCGGGGAGCTGTTTTTT | CASSYSDTNTGELFF
TRBJ1-3 | TRBV3-1/TRBV3-2 | . | . | TGTGCCAGCAGCCCATCAGTCTCTGGAAACACCATATATTTT | CASSPSVSGNTIYF
TRBJ2-3 | TRBV5-5 | few | TRBD2 | TGTGCCAGCAGCTTCGGCCTAGCGGGGGTCACAGATACGCAGTATTTT | CASSFGLAGVTDTQYF
TRBJ2-7 | TRBV5-3 | . | . | TGTGCCAGAAGCCCGCCCTCCGGGATTTCCTACGAGCAGTACTTC | CARSPPSGISYEQYF